These T cell receptor beta chains were read from a single sample in a study of radiotherapy plus CTLA-4 blockade in lung cancer. The assay was immunoSEQ multiplex PCR, and TCRdb's table has in-frame clones only and misses some. This table holds 27,000 or so clones, approximately 80% found once. This material consisted of peripheral blood, taken from a patient treated with radiotherapy plus ipilimumab. All receptors derive from a human donor with non-small cell lung cancer that progressed on radiotherapy plus ipilimumab. CDR3s include the opening cysteine and the closing phenylalanine or tryptophan. Some rows mark clone size as missing; the rest say once, few, many or name a class of expanded clone.

>TRBJ2-2|TRBV19|medium-sized
CASSIRHPTGELFF
>TRBJ1-5|TRBV5-5|.
CASSLRGGNQPQHF
>TRBJ1-3|TRBV6-1|.
CASSARLGENTIYF
>TRBJ2-3|TRBV6-6|.
CASKGRGYTDTQYF
>TRBJ2-5|TRBV11-2|.
CASSLAGGETQYF
>TRBJ2-1|TRBV6-6|.
CASSPSGAGPYNEQFF
>TRBJ1-3|TRBV4-3|.
CASSQGHREGDTIYF
>TRBJ1-2|TRBV4-1|.
CASSQQGNYGYTF
>TRBJ2-2|TRBV7-2|.
CASSGQGGTGELFF
>TRBJ2-3|TRBV7-9|.
CASSLGAGGADTQYF
>TRBJ2-3|TRBV6-6|.
CASSYSFTDTQYF
>TRBJ2-7|TRBV7-3|.
CASSPWQGGEQYF
>TRBJ1-1|TRBV4-3|once
CASSGVGSEAFF
>TRBJ1-2|TRBV7-6|.
CASSLGDSPNYGYTF
>TRBJ2-3|TRBV6-5|.
CASSYKAGGSTDTQYF
>TRBJ2-7|TRBV25-1|once
CASSVGDASEQYF
>TRBJ2-1|TRBV13|.
CASSPVSSYNEQFF
>TRBJ2-5|TRBV10-2|.
CASSERQTQYF
>TRBJ1-5|TRBV2|.
CASSEETGGNQPQHF
>TRBJ2-2|TRBV15|.
CATSRAGTGIFTGELFF
>TRBJ1-5|TRBV4-1|.
CASSQDWGSRNQPQHF
>TRBJ2-7|TRBV6-1|.
CASSEFGGSDEQYF
>TRBJ2-7|TRBV5-6|.
CASSQRRGYEQYF
>TRBJ2-2|TRBV19|.
CASSIVGGGELFF
>TRBJ2-1|TRBV6-1|.
CASSVGTSGNNEQFF
>TRBJ1-5|TRBV28|.
CASSLVVGMQPQHF
>TRBJ2-2|TRBV2|.
CASSLKNTGELFF
>TRBJ1-6|TRBV10-3|.
CAISESPTGPSPLHF
>TRBJ1-5|TRBV19|.
CASSSGQGAVQPQHF
>TRBJ1-4|TRBV19|.
CASSALQGATNEKLFF
>TRBJ1-4|TRBV4-3|.
CASSPRWGDREKLFF
>TRBJ1-1|TRBV11-2|.
CASGQNTEAFF
>TRBJ2-1|TRBV11-2|once
CASSLDSGRDEQFF
>TRBJ2-7|TRBV10-3|.
CAITPGTGGNYEQYF
>TRBJ1-2|TRBV29-1|.
CSVGLGSANYGYTF
>TRBJ1-5|TRBV6-5|few
CASSYRDGGNQPQHF
>TRBJ2-7|TRBV27|.
CATGGFAGEQYF